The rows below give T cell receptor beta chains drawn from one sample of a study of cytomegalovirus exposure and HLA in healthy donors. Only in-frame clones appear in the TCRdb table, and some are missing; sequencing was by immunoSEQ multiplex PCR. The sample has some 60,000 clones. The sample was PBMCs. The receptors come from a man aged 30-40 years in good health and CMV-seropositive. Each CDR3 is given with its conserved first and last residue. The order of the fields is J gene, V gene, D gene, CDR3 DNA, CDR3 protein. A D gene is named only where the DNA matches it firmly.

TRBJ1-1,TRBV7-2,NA,TGTGCCAGCAGCTTGGCTCACGGGGTGACTGAAGCTTTCTTT,CASSLAHGVTEAFF
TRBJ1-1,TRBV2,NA,TGTGCCAGCAGTGCCGGGGGCACTGAAGCTTTCTTT,CASSAGGTEAFF
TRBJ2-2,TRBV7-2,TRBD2,TGTGCCAGCAGCCCCCGATTGACTAGCGGGGACACCGGGGAGCTGTTTTTT,CASSPRLTSGDTGELFF
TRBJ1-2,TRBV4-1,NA,TGCGCCAGCAGCCAAGATCGAGGCTACTATGGCTACACCTTC,CASSQDRGYYGYTF
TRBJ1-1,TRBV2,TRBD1,TGTGCCAGCAGTGATCGTCGGACAGGACTGAACACTGAAGCTTTCTTT,CASSDRRTGLNTEAFF
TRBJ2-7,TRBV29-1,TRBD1,TGCAGCGTTGAAGGAGAACAGGGGATCTACGAGCAGTACTTC,CSVEGEQGIYEQYF
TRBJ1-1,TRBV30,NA,TGTGCCTGGAGTCAACCCTCGGGGATCTACACTGAAGCTTTCTTT,CAWSQPSGIYTEAFF
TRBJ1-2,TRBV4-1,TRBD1,TGCGCCAGCAGCCAAGTATTACAGGGGAACTATGGCTACACCTTC,CASSQVLQGNYGYTF
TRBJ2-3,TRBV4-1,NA,TGCGCCAGCAGCCAAGAGGTGGCCGACATGGATACGCAGTATTTT,CASSQEVADMDTQYF
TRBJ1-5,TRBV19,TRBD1,TGTGCCAGTAGTCACAGGGGGCTGGGTCAGCCCCAGCATTTT,CASSHRGLGQPQHF